The T cell receptor beta chain described here comes from a study of Ad26.COV2.S vaccination and SARS-CoV-2 variants. Study in general: Donor participated within the Ad26.COV2.S arm of the COV1001 trial.

The method was immunoSEQ multiplex PCR; TCRdb's version includes in-frame clones alone and lacks a portion of them. The sample holds over 400,000 clones, roughly 88% seen once. The CDR3 is 15 residues long. V lost 6 bases to trimming and J lost 4 bases, with 17 bases between them. Per the germline V gene, CDR1 is MDHEN and CDR2 is SYDVKM. As for treatment: over 15 received Ad26.COV2.S at low or high dose, single or two shots; about 5 received placebo; per-sample allocation not given. Sampling took place 63 days after the first vaccine or placebo injection. The J gene is TRBJ2-3, the V gene TRBV28; no firm D call. Sample: peripheral blood, taken in a trial of Ad26.COV2.S vaccine versus placebo. This receptor was identified in a person between 18 and 65 years old who received the Ad26.COV2.S COVID-19 vaccine or a placebo. The CDR3 sequence: CASSPAFGPPDTQYF. CDR3 DNA: TGTGCCAGCAGCCCCGCCTTTGGCCCTCCAGATACGCAGTATTTT.